This T cell receptor (beta chain) emerged from a study of T-cell memory formation after mild COVID-19. In the study overall: TCR clusters mostly belonged to single donors.

TCRdb re-analysed the 5' RACE reads in MiXCR, keeping a single row per CDR3 protein. The sample records a few hundred thousand distinct CDR3 sequences, 19% being singletons. Study findings and constraints: Some responding clones appeared in pre-infection memory, suggesting cross-reactive memory joined. Contracting clones from day 15 to 85 had balanced CD4/CD8; later expanders favoured CD4+.

A note on this clonotype: Its antigen is as yet unknown.

V lost 5 bases to trimming and J lost 3 bases; unmatched junction nucleotides: 4. CDR3 length: 14 amino acids. The clonotype comes from a man aged 18 to 29 who had mild COVID-19 (a few samples of this study predate the infection). Cell type and time point are not known. Sequenced material: PBMCs or a T cell subset sorted from them (not recorded which). The chain employs TRBV12-3 or TRBV12-4 and TRBJ2-4; 7 nucleotides match TRBD1. The CDR3 sequence: CASSEGGVKNIQYF. The CDR3 DNA reads as TGTGCCAGCAGTGAAGGGGGCGTCAAAAACATTCAGTACTTC.